The 27 T cell receptor beta chains reported below all come from one sample, sequenced in a study of beta chain features in type 1 diabetes. Expressed TCRB transcripts were sequenced, since all the RNA that had been isolated was reverse transcribed. Generated by immunoSEQ multiplex PCR, the TCRdb table keeps only in-frame clones and is missing some. The data contain 350,000 or so clones, around 20% of them singletons. Source material: naive CD4+ T cells from blood. These receptors came from a woman under 30 in good health.

The genes are TRBV6-5 and TRBJ2-2, with unresolved D. Germline V CDR1 and CDR2: MNHEY, SVGAGI. Trimming removed 0 bases from V and 2 bases from J, with 10 bases in between. The length of the CDR3 is 16 residues. CDR3 sequence (DNA): TGTGCCAGCAGTTACTCACCACAGATCAACACCGGGGAGCTGTTTTTT. Amino acid sequence: CASSYSPQINTGELFF.

This clone was seen only a few times. The chain uses TRBV4-2 and TRBJ2-3; the D gene is possibly TRBD2 (5 bases). The CDR3 runs 15 residues. V lost 4 bases to trimming and J lost 3 bases, with 14 bases between them. Germline V gene lookup returns CDR1 LGHNA and CDR2 YNFKEQ. CDR3 coding DNA: TGTGCCAGCAGCCCGGCCCAGCGGAATACAGATACGCAGTATTTT. This sequence encodes CASSPAQRNTDTQYF.

This rearrangement joins TRBV18 to TRBJ2-7; 12 bases are a match to TRBD1. Germline lookup yields CDR1 KGHSH and CDR2 LQKENI. Trimming took 4 bases from V and 3 from J; bases not matched to a gene: 4. The CDR3 sequence is 15 residues long. CDR3 in DNA: TGTGCCAGCTCACTGGGACAGGGGGCCTTCTACGAGCAGTACTTC. Residues: CASSLGQGAFYEQYF.

This clone showed up just a few times. The chain is built from TRBV5-1 and TRBJ2-1; 11 positions match TRBD1. The CDR3 consists of 15 residues. The J segment lost 6 bases and the V segment lost 5 bases, leaving 7 bases of the junction unmatched. Germline values: CDR1 SGHRS, CDR2 YFSETQ. This CDR3 reads CASRPGQGAPNEQFF. DNA of the CDR3: TGCGCCAGCAGACCTGGACAGGGGGCGCCCAATGAGCAGTTCTTC.

The V call is TRBV5-4, the J call TRBJ2-7, with D perhaps matching TRBD1 (5 bases). Trimming stripped 0 bases from V and 0 bases from J, with 7 bases between. The CDR3 length is 14 residues. Per germline, CDR1 SGHNT and CDR2 YYREEE (reference sequence). The CDR3: CASSLGGSSYEQYF. CDR3 nucleotides: TGTGCCAGCAGCTTGGGGGGCAGCTCCTACGAGCAGTACTTC.

Note on this clone: The identical CDR3 is also encoded by other nucleotide sequences in the sample. The chain carries TRBV30 and TRBJ1-5; D is uncertain. The CDR3 has 13 residues. Between the trimmed V and J ends, which lost 1 base and 0 bases, there was a span of 4 bases. The germline V gene encodes CDR1 GTSNPN and CDR2 SVGIG (reference sequence). The CDR3 reads CAWSADSNQPQHF. The CDR3 region has the DNA TGTGCCTGGAGTGCAGATAGCAATCAGCCCCAGCATTTT.

In this sample, this clone turned up a few times. The chain is built from TRBV29-1 and TRBJ2-5; tentatively, D is TRBD2 (5 bases). The V and J ends lost 5 bases and 4 bases respectively, with 17 bases between them. The CDR3 loop spans 14 amino acids. The germline V gene has CDR1 SQVTM and CDR2 ANQGSEA. Here the CDR3 DNA reads TGCAGCGTTCTTTATGTCCCTGCGGGAGAGACCCAGTACTTC. Protein sequence: CSVLYVPAGETQYF.

This clone appeared a few times. The chain combines TRBV4-2 with TRBJ2-1; 8 bases are shared with TRBD2. The V gene's germline CDR1 is LGHNA and CDR2 YNFKEQ. V lost 3 bases and J lost 5; bases outside the gene matches: 9. The CDR3 totals 16 residues. The CDR3 sequence: CASSHLGSGGHNEQFF. CDR3 DNA: TGTGCCAGCAGCCACCTCGGGAGCGGGGGCCACAATGAGCAGTTCTTC.

The J gene is TRBJ2-3, the V gene TRBV30; D possibly corresponds to TRBD2 (6 bases). This CDR3 is built from 15 residues. Deletions cut 2 bases from V and 4 bases from J, with 16 bases between. Germline V lookup: CDR1 GTSNPN, CDR2 SVGIG (reference sequence). CDR3 nucleotides: TGTGCCTGGAGTTCGGGGGAGGCTGGGGCAGATACGCAGTATTTT. It is translated as CAWSSGEAGADTQYF.

The rearrangement links TRBV7-2 to TRBJ1-6, with 10 bases identical to TRBD1. Per germline, CDR1 SGHTA and CDR2 FQGNSA. This CDR3 comprises 15 residues. With V trimmed by 4 bases and J by 9 bases, 6 bases remained unmatched. This chain's CDR3 is CASSSTGQGFSPLHF. Written as DNA, the CDR3 is TGTGCCAGCAGCTCGACGGGACAGGGGTTTTCACCCCTCCACTTT.

This clone was seen only a few times. CDR3: CITGESLNTEAFF. In DNA, the CDR3 is TGCATAACAGGGGAGTCGCTGAACACTGAAGCTTTCTTT. This chain joins TRBV29-1 and TRBJ1-1, with 7 bases identical to TRBD1. CDR1 SQVTM and CDR2 ANQGSEA come from the germline V gene. The CDR3 totals 13 residues. Full variable domain (rest looked up from reference TRBV29-1 and TRBJ1-1): SAVISQKPSRDICQRGTSLTIQCQVDSQVTMMFWYRQQPGQSLTLIATANQGSEATYESGFVIDKFPISRPNLTFSTLTVSNMSPEDSSIYLCITGESLNTEAFFGQGTRLTVV.

The chain uses TRBV5-4 and TRBJ2-3; 7 nucleotides agree with TRBD2. The CDR3 runs to 15 residues. V dropped 5 bases and J dropped 6; count of bases not matched to a gene: 12. Germline CDR1 is SGHNT and CDR2 is YYREEE (reference sequence). CDR3 loop: CASREGGSSPDTQYF. The CDR3 bases are TGTGCCAGCAGGGAGGGCGGGAGTTCCCCGGATACGCAGTATTTT.

The chain uses TRBV9 and TRBJ2-1, with 9 bases aligning to TRBD2. This CDR3 region has 17 residues. Trimming at V came to 0 bases and at J to 1 base, leaving 5 bases not matched to a gene. Germline V lookup: CDR1 SGDLS, CDR2 YYNGEE. CDR3 DNA: TGTGCCAGCAGCGTAGGCCGGCTAGCGGGGTCCTACAATGAGCAGTTCTTC. It specifies CASSVGRLAGSYNEQFF.

This clone turned up a few times. The chain couples TRBV9 to TRBJ2-1, with TRBD2 matching over 10 bases. Per germline, CDR1 SGDLS and CDR2 YYNGEE. The trim removed 0 bases at V and 8 bases at J, leaving 5 bases unmatched. The CDR3 runs 15 residues. The CDR3 sequence: CASSVGVSGRYEQFF. The CDR3 DNA reads TGTGCCAGCAGCGTAGGGGTTAGCGGGAGGTATGAGCAGTTCTTC.

V gene TRBV29-1 combines with J gene TRBJ1-2; 8 nucleotides align to TRBD1. Germline V gene data show CDR1 as SQVTM and CDR2 as ANQGSEA. V gave up 7 bases and J gave up 8 bases; unmatched junction bases: 9. CDR3 length: 12 residues. CDR3 DNA sequence: TGCAGCGCCACCCTCCGGGACAGGGGCTACACCTTC. Translating gives CSATLRDRGYTF.

This clone was seen only a few times. The genes are TRBV5-1 and TRBJ2-5; 10 bases map to TRBD2. CDR1 is SGHRS and CDR2 is YFSETQ in the germline V gene. CDR3 length: 15 residues. The V segment lost 6 bases and the J segment 0 bases; nucleotides outside the gene matches: 5. For the CDR3, the DNA is TGCGCCAGCACCAATAGCGGGGGGTACCAAGAGACCCAGTACTTC. Translated, it gives CASTNSGGYQETQYF.

For the CDR3, the DNA is TGTGCCAGCAGCGTAGCTGGCAGGGCAGGGGCCAACGTCCTGACTTTC. This sequence encodes CASSVAGRAGANVLTF. J is TRBJ2-6 and V is TRBV9; tentative D call: TRBD1 (5 bases). The germline V gene has CDR1 SGDLS and CDR2 YYNGEE. This CDR3 region has 16 residues. V lost 0 bases to trimming and J lost 4 bases, with 11 bases between them.

A few counts support this clone. V and J are TRBV6-5 and TRBJ2-4, with 8 bases fitting TRBD1. Unmatched junction bases numbered 5, after V lost 5 bases and J lost 2 bases. The CDR3 totals 15 residues. Looked up from germline, CDR1 is MNHEY and CDR2 is SVGAGI. The DNA for the CDR3 is TGTGCCAGCAGTACGACAGGGGATCCCAAAAACATTCAGTACTTC. This gives the protein CASSTTGDPKNIQYF.

There are a few counts of this clone. The J gene is TRBJ2-3, the V gene TRBV5-1, with 7 bases matching TRBD2. The CDR3 runs to 14 residues. The J segment lost 2 bases and the V segment lost 6 bases, leaving 6 bases of the junction unmatched. CDR1 and CDR2 (germline): SGHRS, YFSETQ. The CDR3 DNA reads TGCGCCAGCAACCCAGCGGGACCCACAGATACGCAGTATTTT. Residues: CASNPAGPTDTQYF.

This clone came up a few times. V usage is TRBV6-5 and J usage is TRBJ1-3; 8 nucleotides align to TRBD1. The CDR3 runs 15 residues. Germline V gene lookup returns CDR1 MNHEY and CDR2 SVGAGI. After removal of 6 bases from V and 0 bases from J, the junction contained 4 bases not matched to a gene. The chain's CDR3 is CASRSTGDSGNTIYF. The CDR3 bases are TGTGCCAGCAGGTCGACAGGGGACTCTGGAAACACCATATATTTT.

The chain recombines TRBV7-2 with TRBJ1-2; 9 bases line up with TRBD1. Trimming removed 3 bases from V and 7 bases from J; junction bases left unmatched: 6. Germline V lookup: CDR1 SGHTA, CDR2 FQGNSA. This CDR3 is built from 14 residues. For the CDR3, the DNA is TGTGCCAGCAGCTTCGGACAGGGGAGGGTTGGCTACACCTTC. Translation gives CASSFGQGRVGYTF.

Of note for this clone: Other DNA variants within this sample encode the same CDR3. The chain carries TRBV5-1 and TRBJ1-5; D is unclear. This CDR3 comprises 14 residues. Trimming took 0 bases from V and 7 from J, leaving 11 bases between them. Germline V gives CDR1 SGHRS, CDR2 YFSETQ. CDR3 amino acids: CASSLEGGNQPQHF. The CDR3 nucleotides are TGCGCCAGCAGCTTGGAAGGCGGAAACCAGCCCCAGCATTTT.

This clone was seen a few times. The gene calls are TRBV4-1 and TRBJ1-1, with 8 bases that match TRBD1. CDR1 is MGHRA and CDR2 is YSYEKL in the germline V gene. CDR3 length: 15 residues. With 3 bases clipped from V and 4 bases from J, the junction kept 7 bases outside the gene matches. The CDR3: CASSQQGAGGTEAFF. The CDR3 nucleotides are TGCGCCAGCAGCCAGCAGGGGGCAGGGGGCACTGAAGCTTTCTTT.

The chain is built from TRBV5-1 and TRBJ2-5; the D gene is possibly TRBD2 (5 bases). Looked up from germline, CDR1 is SGHRS and CDR2 is YFSETQ. V was trimmed by 0 bases and J by 2 bases, leaving 5 bases between them. The CDR3 has 13 amino acids. CDR3 sequence reads: CASSLGEQETQYF. The CDR3 nucleotides read TGCGCCAGCAGCTTGGGGGAGCAAGAGACCCAGTACTTC.

This chain uses TRBV6-5 with TRBJ2-1; weak D call: TRBD2 (6 bases). V was cut by 4 bases and J by 8 bases, with 18 bases left in between. This CDR3 is 15 amino acids long. CDR1 MNHEY and CDR2 SVGAGI come from the germline V gene. CDR3 loop: CASSSTGLRLDEQFF. CDR3 DNA sequence: TGTGCCAGCAGTTCCACGGGACTCCGCCTTGATGAGCAGTTCTTC.

This sequence joins TRBV19 and TRBJ2-6; D is ambiguous. The CDR3 is 17 residues long. CDR1 is LNHDA, CDR2 SQIVND, per germline (reference sequence). The V end lost 2 bases, the J end lost 0 bases, and 11 bases lay between the germline ends. The DNA of the CDR3 is TGTGCCAGTAGTATATTATATTCGGGCTCTGGGGCCAACGTCCTGACTTTC. Its protein product is CASSILYSGSGANVLTF. Filled out from reference TRBV19 and TRBJ2-6, the complete variable domain reads DGGITQSPKYLFRKEGQNVTLSCEQNLNHDAMYWYRQDPGQGLRLIYYSQIVNDFQKGDIAEGYSVSREKKESFPLTVTSAQKNPTAFYLCASSILYSGSGANVLTFGAGSRLTVL.

The V gene is TRBV11-2, the J gene TRBJ2-7; maybe TRBD2 (5 bases). Between the trimmed V and J ends, which lost 3 bases and 7 bases, there was a span of 19 bases. Germline V gene lookup returns CDR1 SGHAT and CDR2 FQNNGV. This CDR3 has 15 amino acids. The CDR3 spells CASSFQDGVWREQYF. In nucleotides, the CDR3 is TGTGCCAGCAGCTTCCAAGATGGGGTTTGGAGGGAGCAGTACTTC.